Here is one TCR beta chain with its context. TCRdb keeps only in-frame clones here, not all; method: immunoSEQ multiplex PCR. This table holds around 35,000 clones, about 90% found once. CDR3 length: 12 residues. V was trimmed by 3 bases and J by 6 bases, leaving 9 bases between them. CDR1 is SNHLY and CDR2 is FYNNEI in the germline V gene. This entry comes from a study of STAT5B mutations in CD4+ large granular lymphocyte leukemia. The sequence came from a human donor in good health. The specimen was CD4+ T cells from blood buffy coats. This chain joins TRBV2 and TRBJ2-7; TRBD1 or TRBD2 may be the D gene (6 bases each). The CDR3 spells CASSESGAEQYF. The CDR3 DNA reads as TGTGCCAGCAGTGAGTCGGGGGCCGAGCAGTACTTC. Looking up the rest from reference TRBV2 and TRBJ2-7 gives the full variable domain: EPEVTQTPSHQVTQMGQEVILRCVPISNHLYFYWYRQILGQKVEFLVSFYNNEISEKSEIFDDQFSVERPDGSNFTLKIRSTKLEDSAMYFCASSESGAEQYFGPGTRLTVT.